This T cell receptor (beta chain) was captured in a study of naive and memory T cell subsets. Study results and limitations: A few larger clonotypes appeared in naive repertoires, especially CD8, possibly memory cells re-expressing CD45RA. A clonotype means one alpha or beta sequence, not an alpha/beta pair.

The CDR3 has 14 amino acids. Per germline, CDR1 LGHNA and CDR2 YSLEER. The V end lost 4 bases, the J end lost 0 bases, and 10 bases lay between the germline ends. The beta constant-region primer was an equimolar mix of two oligonucleotides covering TRBC1 and TRBC2. Ligated cDNA was amplified by four rounds of PCR with nested alpha and beta constant-region primers and SP2. TCRdb fed the UMI-ligation and nested PCR reads into MiXCR, producing one record per CDR3 protein. Among some 110,000 distinct CDR3 sequences listed, about 14% were seen once. This clonotype was observed a few times. Its antigen is unidentified.

This receptor was identified in a human donor in good health. The V and J genes are TRBV4-3 and TRBJ2-7; a weak D match, TRBD2 (5 bases). The sequenced material came from naive CD8+ T cells from blood. The CDR3 coding sequence is TGCGCCAGCAGCCCTACTAGGAGCTCCTACGAGCAGTACTTC. Translated: CASSPTRSSYEQYF.